This TCR beta chain was obtained from a study of technical replicates of blood from a handful of donors. The length of the CDR3 is 15 residues. Germline CDR1 is SQVTM and CDR2 is ANQGSEA. Deletions cut 3 bases from V and 2 bases from J, with 17 bases between. Clones were sequenced by immunoSEQ multiplex PCR, and TCRdb holds only the in-frame ones, with some missing. The data hold about 75,000 clones, with approximately 96% observed a single time. J is TRBJ2-7 and V is TRBV29-1, with D perhaps TRBD1 (6 bases). This sequence originates from a human donor in good health. The specimen was T cells isolated from PBMCs. The CDR3 nucleotides read TGCAGCGTTGAGGTAATAGGGCAGGGGCCCTACGAGCAGTACTTC. The encoded protein is CSVEVIGQGPYEQYF.